This T cell receptor beta chain was identified during a study of blood T cell repertoires in COVID-19. Study background: T cells, B-cell-depleted T cells, or PBMCs provided the cDNA or gDNA that served as material.

As processed by the authors: Estimation of nucleated cell counts relied on the amplification of reference gene primers. Sequencing used immunoSEQ multiplex PCR; TCRdb keeps in-frame clones, though not all of them. V, J and clone size were drawn from that table, and D and trimming were deduced from the DNA. This table has 310,000 or so clones, around 90% appearing once. The CDR3 contains 15 residues. The germline V gene has CDR1 MNHEY and CDR2 SVGAGI. V lost 4 bases, J lost 6 bases, and 11 bases stayed unmatched. This clone occurred a few times. The sequenced sample consisted of peripheral blood. The origin of this receptor is a young man who had recovered from COVID-19. The chain carries TRBV6-5 and TRBJ1-1; 7 nucleotides match TRBD1. The DNA for the CDR3 is TGTGCCAGCAGTTCCGACAGGGTTGCGAAGTCTGAAGCTTTCTTT. This codes for CASSSDRVAKSEAFF.